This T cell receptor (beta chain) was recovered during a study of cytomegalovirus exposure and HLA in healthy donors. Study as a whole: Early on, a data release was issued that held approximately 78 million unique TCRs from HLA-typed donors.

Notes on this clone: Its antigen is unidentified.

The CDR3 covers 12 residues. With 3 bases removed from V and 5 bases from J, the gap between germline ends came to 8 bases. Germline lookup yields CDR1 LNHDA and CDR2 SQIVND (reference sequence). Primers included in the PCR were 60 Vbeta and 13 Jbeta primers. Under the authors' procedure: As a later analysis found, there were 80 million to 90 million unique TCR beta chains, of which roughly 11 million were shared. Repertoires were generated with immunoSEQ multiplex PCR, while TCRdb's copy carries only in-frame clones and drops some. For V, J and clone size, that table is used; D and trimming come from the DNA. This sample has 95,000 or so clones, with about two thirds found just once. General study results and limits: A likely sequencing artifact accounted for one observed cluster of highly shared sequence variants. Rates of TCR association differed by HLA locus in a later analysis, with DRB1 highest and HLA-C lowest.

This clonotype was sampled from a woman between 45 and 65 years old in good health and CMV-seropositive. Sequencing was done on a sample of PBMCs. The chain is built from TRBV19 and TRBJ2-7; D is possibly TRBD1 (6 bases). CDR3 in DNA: TGTGCCAGTAGTATGAACAGGGACGAGCAGTACTTC. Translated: CASSMNRDEQYF.